This T cell receptor beta chain was identified during a study of vaccination effects on CD4 cells after COVID-19. In the ViraFEST assay, antigen-specific CD4+ clonotypes were identified by expansion after peptide-pool stimulation. The culture ran for roughly ten days before CD4+ T cells were isolated. The person's infection with SARS-CoV-2, confirmed by PCR, took place between March and December 2020. Cultures used more than 1.5 million PBMC per well, around 9 IU/ml IL-2 and about 10 ug/ml peptides. HIV-1 Nef peptides, pooled, formed the negative control culture. Details on this clone: Antigen unknown.

The V end was cut by 4 bases, the J end by 4 bases, with 9 bases between. The CDR3 is 13 residues long. CDR1 and CDR2 from the germline V gene are SEHNR and FQNEAQ (reference sequence). The data were produced by immunoSEQ multiplex PCR, yet TCRdb's version contains in-frame clones alone and is incomplete. The repertoire consists of under 60,000 clones, with 76% occurring once and the leading ten covering around 5.5%. The source was CD4+ T cells from PBMCs cultured with HIV peptides, collected before COVID-19 vaccination. The subset: HIV-1 Nef peptide pool negative control/reference culture. The origin of this receptor is a human donor who had a prior SARS-CoV-2 infection. This chain links TRBV7-9 with TRBJ2-3; D unclear. CDR3 bases: TGTGCCAGCAGCTCCGAGCAGCCAGATACGCAGTATTTT. It encodes CASSSEQPDTQYF.